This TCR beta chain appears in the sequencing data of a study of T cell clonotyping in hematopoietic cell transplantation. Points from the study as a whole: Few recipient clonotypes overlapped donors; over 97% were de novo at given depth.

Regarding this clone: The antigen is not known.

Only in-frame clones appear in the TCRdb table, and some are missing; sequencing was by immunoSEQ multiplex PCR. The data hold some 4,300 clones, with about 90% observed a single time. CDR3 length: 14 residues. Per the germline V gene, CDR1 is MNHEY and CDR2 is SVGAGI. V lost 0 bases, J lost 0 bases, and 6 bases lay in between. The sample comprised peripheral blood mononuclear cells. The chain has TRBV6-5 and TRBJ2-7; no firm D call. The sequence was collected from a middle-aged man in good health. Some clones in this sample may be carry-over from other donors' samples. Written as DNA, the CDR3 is TGTGCCAGCAGTTACTCACAGTACTCCTACGAGCAGTACTTC. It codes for CASSYSQYSYEQYF.